What follows are 17 T cell receptor beta chains derived from one specimen sequenced in a study of T-cell memory formation after mild COVID-19. TCRdb processed the 5' RACE reads anew with MiXCR; each CDR3 protein has one entry. The sample holds some 330,000 distinct CDR3 sequences, around 20% seen once. The sequenced sample consisted of PBMCs or a T cell subset sorted from them (not recorded which). These receptors all come from an adult woman who had mild COVID-19 (a few samples of this study predate the infection). Cell type and time point are not known.

This clonotype was observed a few times. The chain is built from TRBV7-8 and TRBJ1-6, with 8 bases fitting TRBD1. V trimming: 1 base; J trimming: 9 bases; junction bases outside the gene matches: 5. This CDR3 is built from 15 residues. Germline CDR1 is SGHVS and CDR2 is FQNEAQ. The CDR3 loop reads CASSLGATGASPLHF. The CDR3 nucleotides read TGTGCCAGCAGCTTAGGGGCGACAGGGGCTTCACCCCTCCACTTT. Drawing the rest from reference TRBV7-8 and TRBJ1-6, the complete variable domain is GAGVSQSPRYKVAKRGQDVALRCDPISGHVSLFWYQQALGQGPEFLTYFQNEAQLDKSGLPSDRFFAERPEGSVSTLKIQRTQQEDSAVYLCASSLGATGASPLHFGNGTRLTVT.

The V gene is TRBV20-1, the J gene TRBJ2-2; D gene unclear. V was pared by 5 bases and J by 1 base, with 14 bases between. CDR3 length equals 15 residues. The germline V gene has CDR1 DFQATT and CDR2 SNEGSKA (reference sequence). CDR3 sequence reads: CSAFDPLRNTGELFF. DNA of the CDR3: TGCAGTGCTTTTGACCCCTTAAGGAACACCGGGGAGCTGTTTTTT.

This clonotype was picked up a small number of times. The rearrangement uses TRBV4-2 and TRBJ2-1; TRBD2 matches 8 bases. CDR1 is LGHNA and CDR2 is YNFKEQ in the germline V gene. The CDR3 spans 17 residues. V gave up 0 bases and J gave up 8 bases; unmatched junction bases: 12. The CDR3 protein is CASSQDYTSGGRDEQFF. The CDR3 DNA reads as TGTGCCAGCAGCCAAGATTACACTAGCGGAGGGAGGGATGAGCAGTTCTTC.

V gene TRBV29-1 combines with J gene TRBJ2-7; D not certain. V dropped 4 bases and J dropped 7 bases, with 11 bases sitting between them. Germline values: CDR1 SQVTM, CDR2 ANQGSEA. This CDR3 has 11 residues. In DNA form, the CDR3 reads TGCAGCGTTGTGGTCCGTGGGGAGCAGTACTTC. This gives the protein CSVVVRGEQYF.

V gene TRBV20-1 combines with J gene TRBJ2-7, with 9 bases identical to TRBD2. The CDR3 is 16 amino acids. Germline CDR1 and CDR2: DFQATT and SNEGSKA (reference sequence). Losses at the gene ends were 1 base for V and 5 bases for J; bases not matched to a gene: 12. The CDR3 sequence: CSARGSVAGELDEQYF. CDR3 DNA sequence: TGCAGTGCTAGAGGGTCAGTAGCGGGAGAGTTAGACGAGCAGTACTTC.

This clonotype was counted a few times. This chain connects TRBV6-6 to TRBJ1-1; D is perhaps TRBD1 (6 bases). Germline loops: CDR1 MNHNY, CDR2 SVGAGI (reference sequence). The CDR3 is made up of 11 amino acids. V shed 5 bases and J shed 7 bases, with 8 bases lying between them. DNA for the CDR3: TGTGCCAGCAGTCGGACAGTTGAAGCTTTCTTT. Amino acid sequence: CASSRTVEAFF.

This chain connects TRBV29-1 to TRBJ2-7, with 10 bases identical to TRBD1. This CDR3 spans 15 amino acids. CDR1 and CDR2 from the germline V gene are SQVTM and ANQGSEA. The V gene end was trimmed by 2 bases and the J gene end by 0 bases; junction bases not matched to a gene: 4. CDR3 protein: CSVETGTGVSYEQYF. The CDR3 bases are TGCAGCGTTGAAACCGGGACAGGGGTCTCCTACGAGCAGTACTTC.

The V and J genes are TRBV6-5 and TRBJ1-5; 7 bases map to TRBD1. V gave up 6 bases and J gave up 6 bases; unmatched junction bases: 5. Germline V gene lookup returns CDR1 MNHEY and CDR2 SVGAGI. The CDR3 is 13 amino acids. CDR3: CASRSTGTQPQHF. Here the CDR3 DNA reads TGTGCCAGCAGGTCGACAGGGACTCAGCCCCAGCATTTT.

Only a few counts were recorded for this clonotype. Germline and junction disagree at one end, which may indicate a read error. This chain joins TRBV12-3 or TRBV12-4 and TRBJ2-7, with D perhaps matching TRBD1 (6 bases). The CDR3 extends over 12 amino acids. The CDR3 sequence: CASSYSVTGHSF. The CDR3 DNA is TGTGCCAGCAGTTACTCAGTAACGGGACACAGTTTC.

This clonotype has only one observation. The chain's CDR3 is CASSYSTGAKNEKLFF. The CDR3 coding sequence is TGTGCCAGCAGTTACTCGACTGGGGCTAAGAATGAAAAACTGTTTTTT. The J gene is TRBJ1-4, the V gene TRBV6-5, with a possible D match to TRBD1 (5 bases). Germline CDR1 and CDR2: MNHEY and SVGAGI. Between the trimmed V and J ends, which lost 0 bases and 5 bases, there was a span of 13 bases. CDR3 length equals 16 residues.

This clonotype was picked up a small number of times. The genes are TRBV7-3 and TRBJ2-3, with D possibly matching TRBD1 (5 bases). CDR1 SGHTA and CDR2 FQGTGA come from the germline V gene. CDR3 size: 13 residues. Trimming took off 8 bases at V and 2 bases at J, with 11 bases between the two ends. In DNA, the CDR3 is TGTGCCAGCGGGGCGGCGGACACAGATACGCAGTATTTT. Protein: CASGAADTDTQYF.

This clonotype was counted a few times. The chain links TRBV29-1 to TRBJ2-2; TRBD2 matches 10 bases. In germline, CDR1 is SQVTM, CDR2 ANQGSEA. V was clipped by 3 bases and J by 3 bases; unmatched bases: 1. This CDR3 is built from 14 residues. The CDR3 nucleotides are TGCAGCGTTGACAGCGGGGGGGACACCGGGGAGCTGTTTTTT. Protein: CSVDSGGDTGELFF.

This clonotype appeared once. This chain joins TRBV27 and TRBJ2-7; D unclear. Germline V CDR1 and CDR2: MNHEY, SMNVEV (reference sequence). Trimming pared 6 bases from V and 4 bases from J, leaving 13 bases between. This CDR3 is built from 13 residues. The CDR3 DNA follows: TGTGCCAGCAGACCCCCGACTGGTTACGAGCAGTACTTC. This gives the protein CASRPPTGYEQYF.

J is TRBJ1-5 and V is TRBV7-6; 9 bases are a match to TRBD1. The CDR3 has 19 residues. CDR1 and CDR2 (germline): SGHVS, FNYEAQ. J was trimmed by 0 bases and V by 4 bases; bases with no gene match: 13. CDR3 coding DNA: TGTGCCAGCAGCTCGTTGGGACAGGGTTTTACGGGTAGCAATCAGCCCCAGCATTTT. Translated, it gives CASSSLGQGFTGSNQPQHF. The variable domain in full, completed from reference TRBV7-6 and TRBJ1-5, reads GAGVSQSPRYKVTKRGQDVALRCDPISGHVSLYWYRQALGQGPEFLTYFNYEAQQDKSGLPNDRFSAERPEGSISTLTIQRTEQRDSAMYRCASSSLGQGFTGSNQPQHFGDGTRLSIL.

This clonotype was counted ten times or more. This sequence joins TRBV4-1 and TRBJ2-2; a possible D gene is TRBD2 (5 bases). The germline V gene encodes CDR1 MGHRA and CDR2 YSYEKL. The CDR3 extends over 15 amino acids. V lost 1 base, J lost 6 bases, and 12 bases lay in between. The DNA for the CDR3 is TGCGCCAGCAGCCAAGTATCTAGCCTCGCCGGGGAGCTGTTTTTT. This codes for CASSQVSSLAGELFF.

This clonotype was counted between two and nine times. This sequence joins TRBV7-9 and TRBJ2-5; TRBD2 agrees at 9 bases. Trimming cost V 6 bases and J 2 bases; bases outside gene matches: 4. CDR3 length: 14 amino acids. CDR1 is SEHNR and CDR2 is FQNEAQ in the germline V gene (reference sequence). The CDR3 sequence: CASSYAGGQETQYF. The CDR3 region has the DNA TGTGCCAGCAGTTACGCGGGGGGGCAAGAGACCCAGTACTTC.

This clonotype was observed a handful of times. V and J are TRBV12-3 or TRBV12-4 and TRBJ1-1; maybe TRBD1 (5 bases). V was cut by 4 bases and J by 3 bases, with 18 bases left in between. The CDR3 extends over 16 amino acids. CDR3 DNA: TGTGCCAGCAGTTCCGCGGTTCCAGCAGGGTACACTGAAGCTTTCTTT. Protein product: CASSSAVPAGYTEAFF.